This T cell receptor beta chain was recovered during a study of cytomegalovirus exposure and HLA in healthy donors. Remarks on this clone: Its target is unknown.

With 60 Vbeta and 13 Jbeta primers, the PCR was carried out. Method: immunoSEQ multiplex PCR; TCRdb's copy keeps in-frame clones and lacks some. Of 150,000 to 200,000 clones listed, 70% are singletons. Study-level points and caveats: It was reported that the classifier diagnosed cytomegalovirus status with high specificity and sensitivity in both the original and validation cohorts. The study designated some 180 TCR beta chains cytomegalovirus-associated. Common viral pathogens (according to a later analysis) appeared linked to several of the most significant clusters.

J gave up 0 bases and V 5 bases, and 12 bases lay outside the gene matches. CDR3 size: 17 residues. The germline V gene has CDR1 SGHAT and CDR2 FQDESV (reference sequence). The sequence was collected from a man aged 18 to 35 in good health and CMV-seropositive. V and J are TRBV11-1 and TRBJ1-1; 7 bases line up with TRBD1. The specimen sequenced was PBMCs. CDR3 loop: CASSVLPGQIMNTEAFF. DNA of the CDR3: TGTGCCAGCAGCGTTCTTCCGGGACAGATAATGAACACTGAAGCTTTCTTT.